This record concerns one TCR beta chain sequence. Its antigen is still unknown. CDR1 SEHNR and CDR2 FQNEAQ come from the germline V gene (reference sequence). This CDR3 has 16 amino acids. The germline V and J ends were trimmed by 2 bases and 0 bases, with 12 bases remaining between them. In TCRdb, the RT-PCR reads were re-called with MiXCR into one record per CDR3 protein. The sample contains about 570,000 distinct CDR3 sequences, 12% of which appear only once. These data belong to a study of response to subunit inactivated influenza vaccine. Study observations and caveats: It was suggested by the authors that few new T cells are recruited by each seasonal influenza vaccination.

V is TRBV7-9 and J is TRBJ2-3; TRBD1 is a possible D gene (5 bases). This receptor was obtained from a man aged 50-59 years who received an inactivated influenza vaccine. Sequenced here: PBMCs from blood, sampled on the day of vaccination. The DNA of the CDR3 is TGTGCCAGCAGCTTAAACAGGAAAGCTAGCACAGATACGCAGTATTTT. Protein product: CASSLNRKASTDTQYF. Variable domain in full (rest from reference TRBV7-9 and TRBJ2-3): DTGVSQNPRHKITKRGQNVTFRCDPISEHNRLYWYRQTLGQGPEFLTYFQNEAQLEKSRLLSDRFSAERPKGSFSTLEIQRTEQGDSAMYLCASSLNRKASTDTQYFGPGTRLTVL.